This T cell receptor beta chain stems from a study of stem cell transplantation in POMP-related autoinflammatory disease. Assay: immunoSEQ multiplex PCR; the TCRdb copy retains only in-frame clones and omits some. The sample shows roughly 7,000 clones, under 85% of them seen only once. Trimming stripped 1 base from V and 7 bases from J, with 20 bases between. The CDR3 runs to 16 residues. Germline V gene lookup returns CDR1 SGDLS and CDR2 YYNGEE. The chain combines TRBV9 with TRBJ1-2; TRBD1 is a possible D gene (6 bases). The sequence came from a human donor in good health. The sample taken for sequencing was a CXCR5-defined cell subset from PBMCs. CDR3 nucleotides: TGTGCCAGCAGCGTACGACCAGGGGCCTTTTCGGGTGGCTACACCTTC. Its protein is CASSVRPGAFSGGYTF.